One and the same sample provided the 15 T cell receptor beta chains below, sequenced in a study of CD8 T cells in Susac syndrome. Random hexamers primed reverse transcription of about 0.5 to 1 ug RNA. TCRdb reprocessed the immunoSEQ multiplex PCR reads via MiXCR and lists one record per CDR3 protein. Here the sample spans approximately 190,000 distinct CDR3 sequences, around 93% being singletons. Material: CD8+ T cells from PBMCs. The receptors come from a human donor with Susac syndrome.

This chain uses TRBV12-3 or TRBV12-4 with TRBJ1-2; unclear D gene. V was cut by 3 bases and J by 4 bases, with 6 bases left in between. CDR3 length: 12 amino acids. CDR3 sequence reads: CASSLDGYGYTF. CDR3 bases: TGTGCCAGCAGTTTGGATGGCTATGGCTACACCTTC.

The rearrangement uses TRBV12-3 or TRBV12-4 and TRBJ2-7, with 7 bases identical to TRBD2. This CDR3 has 14 residues. V gave up 5 bases and J gave up 1 base; unmatched junction bases: 5. The chain's CDR3 is CASSVGGLSYEQYF. The CDR3 DNA reads TGTGCCAGCAGTGTGGGGGGGTTATCCTACGAGCAGTACTTC.

The rearrangement joins TRBV6-1 to TRBJ1-5; a weak D match, TRBD1 (5 bases). CDR3 length: 15 amino acids. Trimming took 4 bases from V and 3 from J, leaving 13 bases between them. CDR1 is MNHNS, CDR2 SASEGT, per germline. The CDR3 is CASSGEDRANQPQHF. The DNA for the CDR3 is TGTGCCAGCAGTGGGGAAGACAGAGCCAATCAGCCCCAGCATTTT.

This clonotype was recorded only once. The genes are TRBV12-3 or TRBV12-4 and TRBJ2-2; D remains ambiguous. The CDR3 is made up of 14 amino acids. V lost 3 bases, J lost 2 bases, and 7 bases lay in between. As DNA, the CDR3 is TGTGCCAGCAGTTTCTACAGCAACACCGGGGAGCTGTTTTTT. The encoded protein is CASSFYSNTGELFF.

The chain has TRBV25-1 and TRBJ2-7; TRBD1 might be the D (5 bases). The V and J ends lost 3 bases and 6 bases respectively, with 6 bases between them. CDR1 is MGHDK, CDR2 SYGVNS, per germline. This CDR3 spans 11 amino acids. The CDR3 DNA reads TGTGCCAGCAGTGAGGGGCTCGAGCAGTACTTC. Translation: CASSEGLEQYF.

The chain uses TRBV19 and TRBJ1-5; maybe TRBD1 (6 bases). The CDR3 is 17 amino acids. Germline assignment: CDR1 LNHDA and CDR2 SQIVND (reference sequence). V was clipped by 5 bases and J by 5 bases, with 22 bases between them. DNA for the CDR3: TGTGCCAGTAGTCCATACCCCTACAGGGAAAGGGATCAGCCCCAGCATTTT. Its translation: CASSPYPYRERDQPQHF.

This chain uses TRBV30 with TRBJ2-3; 11 bases agree with TRBD2. V dropped 0 bases and J dropped 6; count of bases not matched to a gene: 8. CDR1 is GTSNPN, CDR2 SVGIG, per germline (reference sequence). The CDR3 has 16 residues. The CDR3 is CAWSVSGRLAGDTQYF. CDR3 in DNA: TGTGCCTGGAGTGTATCGGGGAGACTAGCGGGGGATACGCAGTATTTT.

This rearrangement joins TRBV2 to TRBJ2-3; no clear D. This CDR3 has 14 residues. Per germline, CDR1 SNHLY and CDR2 FYNNEI. V lost 2 bases to trimming and J lost 6 bases, with 12 bases between them. CDR3 nucleotide sequence: TGTGCCAGCAGTGAACCCCCTCCCCAGGATACGCAGTATTTT. Translating it yields CASSEPPPQDTQYF.

A single count supports this clonotype. V usage is TRBV3-1 and J usage is TRBJ1-6; D possibly corresponds to TRBD1 (6 bases). The CDR3 consists of 13 residues. V lost 1 base, J lost 12 bases, and 10 bases lay in between. CDR1 is LGHDT and CDR2 is YNNKEL in the germline V gene (reference sequence). The CDR3 region has the DNA TGTGCCAGCAGCCAAGCCGAGGGGGGACCCCTCCACTTT. Its translation: CASSQAEGGPLHF.

The rearrangement uses TRBV9 and TRBJ1-2, with D tentatively TRBD1 (5 bases). Deletions cut 0 bases from V and 5 bases from J, with 11 bases between. The germline V gene has CDR1 SGDLS and CDR2 YYNGEE. The CDR3 loop spans 14 amino acids. DNA for the CDR3: TGTGCCAGCAGCGTAGACGGAGGGGATTATGGCTACACCTTC. Its translation is CASSVDGGDYGYTF.

This chain joins TRBV12-3 or TRBV12-4 and TRBJ1-6; 10 bases align to TRBD1. There are 14 residues in the CDR3. The trim removed 5 bases at V and 9 bases at J, leaving 4 bases unmatched. CDR3 sequence reads: CASSPGQGGSPLHF. CDR3 bases: TGTGCCAGCAGTCCAGGACAGGGGGGTTCACCCCTCCACTTT.

The chain recombines TRBV23-1 with TRBJ2-7; D is unresolved. TRBV23-1 is labeled an ORF, and its function is uncertain. V lost 3 bases and J 3 bases, leaving 15 bases between the germline ends. This CDR3 region has 15 residues. The CDR3 reads CASSQSSSFFYEQYF. The CDR3, as DNA: TGCGCCAGCAGTCAGAGTTCATCCTTTTTCTACGAGCAGTACTTC.

This clonotype was picked up one time. This sequence joins TRBV20-1 and TRBJ2-3; D call uncertain. The CDR3 is made up of 16 amino acids. Trimming removed 1 base at V and 6 bases at J, with 20 bases between. CDR1 and CDR2 from the germline V gene are DFQATT and SNEGSKA (reference sequence). As DNA, the CDR3 is TGCAGTGCTAGAGTCTCGGCGGCCGACGTCCGGGATACGCAGTATTTT. Its protein is CSARVSAADVRDTQYF.

The chain carries TRBV3-1 and TRBJ2-1; the D gene is possibly TRBD1 (6 bases). The CDR3 length is 15 residues. Germline loops: CDR1 LGHDT, CDR2 YNNKEL (reference sequence). Between the trimmed V and J ends, which lost 6 bases and 0 bases, there was a span of 12 bases. CDR3 region: CASRTGQSSYNEQFF. CDR3 sequence (DNA): TGTGCCAGCAGGACTGGACAGAGCTCCTACAATGAGCAGTTCTTC.

V gene TRBV30 combines with J gene TRBJ1-4; 9 bases line up with TRBD1. The CDR3 consists of 15 residues. Trimming cost V 1 base and J 8 bases; bases outside gene matches: 8. Germline assignment: CDR1 GTSNPN and CDR2 SVGIG (reference sequence). The CDR3 DNA reads as TGTGCCTGGAGTGAAGGACAGGGGACCGCGGAAAAACTGTTTTTT. This gives the protein CAWSEGQGTAEKLFF.